This T cell receptor beta chain stems from a study of monozygotic twins with inflammatory bowel disease. In regard to this clonotype: Its antigen is not identified.

Study results and limitations: Nothing supported a single strong signal or clonotype that was associated with IBD. Other individuals had fewer clonotypes in common with IBD patients than with healthy twins, especially with disease activity.

Nested amplification of TCRalpha and TCRbeta cDNA involved two PCRs of around 16 and 10 cycles. For each CDR3 protein, TCRdb gives one entry from its re-call of the 5' RACE reads, without DNA. Its table lists approximately 100,000 distinct CDR3 sequences. Germline CDR1 is DFQATT and CDR2 is SNEGSKA (reference sequence). There are 14 residues in the CDR3. Specimen: blood. The chain joins TRBV20-1 to TRBJ2-4; TCRdb designates TRBD2, a call that cannot be tested without DNA. This clonotype was sampled from a human donor with ulcerative colitis or Crohn's disease, or a healthy co-twin of an affected twin (not recorded which). The CDR3 loop is CSASRAGGPNIQYF.